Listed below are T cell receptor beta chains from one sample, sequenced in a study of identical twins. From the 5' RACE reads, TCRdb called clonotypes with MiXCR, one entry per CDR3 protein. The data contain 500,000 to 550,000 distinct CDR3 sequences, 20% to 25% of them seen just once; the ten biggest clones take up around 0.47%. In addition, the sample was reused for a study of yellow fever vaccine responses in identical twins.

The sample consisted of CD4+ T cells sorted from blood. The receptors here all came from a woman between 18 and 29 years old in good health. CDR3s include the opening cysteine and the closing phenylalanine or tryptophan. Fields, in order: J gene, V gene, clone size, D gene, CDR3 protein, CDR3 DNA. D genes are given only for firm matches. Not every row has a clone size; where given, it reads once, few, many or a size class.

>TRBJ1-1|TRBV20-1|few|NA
CSARGGNGLNTEAFF
TGCAGTGCTAGAGGGGGGAACGGCTTGAACACTGAAGCTTTCTTT
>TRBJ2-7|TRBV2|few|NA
CASRPTAAYEQYF
TGTGCCAGCAGACCGACAGCAGCCTACGAGCAGTACTTC
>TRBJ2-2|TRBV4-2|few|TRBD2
CASSPRLAVNTGELFF
TGTGCCAGCAGCCCCCGGCTAGCGGTAAACACCGGGGAGCTGTTTTTT
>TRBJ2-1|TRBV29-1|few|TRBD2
CSVERLAGGFRGNEQFF
TGCAGCGTTGAAAGACTAGCGGGGGGGTTCCGGGGCAATGAGCAGTTCTTC
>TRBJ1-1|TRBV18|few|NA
CASSNRISTPNTEAFF
TGTGCCAGCTCAAACCGTATTAGCACACCGAACACTGAAGCTTTCTTT
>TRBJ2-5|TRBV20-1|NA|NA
CSERAVKETQYF
TGCAGTGAGAGGGCTGTTAAGGAGACCCAGTACTTC
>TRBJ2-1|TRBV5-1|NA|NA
CASRPGPPQEQFF
TGCGCCAGCAGGCCGGGCCCCCCCCAGGAGCAGTTCTTC
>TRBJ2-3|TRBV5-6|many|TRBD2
CASSFATSADTQYF
TGTGCCAGCAGCTTCGCGACTAGCGCGGATACGCAGTATTTT
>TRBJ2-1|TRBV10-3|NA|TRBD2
CAISESGLAGGSFNEQFF
TGTGCCATCAGTGAGTCCGGACTAGCGGGGGGATCCTTCAATGAGCAGTTCTTC
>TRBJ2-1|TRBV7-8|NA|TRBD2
CASSLVASGITHSYNEQFF
TGTGCCAGCAGCTTAGTTGCCAGCGGGATAACACACTCCTACAATGAGCAGTTCTTC
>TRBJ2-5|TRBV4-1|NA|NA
CASSQERGSGALQETQYF
TGCGCCAGCAGCCAAGAAAGGGGTAGCGGAGCGCTCCAAGAGACCCAGTACTTC
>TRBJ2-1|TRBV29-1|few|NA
CSVEGAGISSYNEQFF
TGCAGCGTTGAAGGTGCAGGGATTAGCTCCTACAATGAGCAGTTCTTC
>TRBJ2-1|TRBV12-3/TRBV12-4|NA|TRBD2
CASSPGTKCSF
TGTGCCAGCAGCCCCGGGACTAAATGCTCCTTC
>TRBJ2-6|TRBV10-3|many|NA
CAISKNQVSGANVLTF
TGTGCCATCAGTAAAAATCAGGTCTCTGGGGCCAACGTCCTGACTTTC
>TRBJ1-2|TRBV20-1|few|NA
CSASDHGRNYGYTF
TGCAGTGCTAGCGACCATGGACGGAACTATGGCTACACCTTC
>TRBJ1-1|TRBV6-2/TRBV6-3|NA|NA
CASSSAFQKEAFF
TGTGCCAGCAGTTCCGCCTTCCAGAAAGAAGCTTTCTTT
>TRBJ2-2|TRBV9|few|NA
CASSVVGPGAGELFF
TGTGCCAGCAGCGTAGTCGGGCCGGGGGCCGGGGAGCTGTTTTTT
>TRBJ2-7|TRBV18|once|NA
CASSAGLYQYEQYF
TGTGCCAGCTCGGCGGGACTCTATCAATACGAGCAGTACTTC
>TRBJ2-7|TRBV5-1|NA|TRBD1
CASSSYRGPEYEQYF
TGCGCCAGCAGCTCCTACAGGGGTCCGGAGTACGAGCAGTACTTC
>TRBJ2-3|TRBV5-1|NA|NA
CASSGGRAQYF
TGCGCCAGCAGCGGAGGGAGAGCGCAGTATTTT
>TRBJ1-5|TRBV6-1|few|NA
CASSVNRGNQPQHF
TGTGCCAGCAGTGTGAATCGGGGCAATCAGCCCCAGCATTTT
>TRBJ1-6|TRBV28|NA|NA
CASGTAALSYNSPLHF
TGTGCCAGCGGAACGGCAGCCCTCTCCTATAATTCACCCCTCCACTTT
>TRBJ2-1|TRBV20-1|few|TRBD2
CSAKRLAGVSYNEQFF
TGCAGTGCAAAGAGACTAGCGGGAGTATCCTACAATGAGCAGTTCTTC
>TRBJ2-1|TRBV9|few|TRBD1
CASSPTGSGNEQFF
TGTGCCAGCAGCCCGACAGGGTCGGGGAATGAGCAGTTCTTC
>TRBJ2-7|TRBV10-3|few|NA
CAIRPRQEDEQYF
TGTGCCATCAGACCGAGACAGGAGGACGAGCAGTACTTC
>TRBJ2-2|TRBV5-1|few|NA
CASGYDTGELFF
TGCGCCAGCGGGTACGACACCGGGGAGCTGTTTTTT
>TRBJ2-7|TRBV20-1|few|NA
CSALTLNEQYF
TGCAGTGCCCTAACCCTCAACGAGCAGTACTTC
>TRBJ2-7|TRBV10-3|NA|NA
CAISVNRDYEQYF
TGTGCCATCAGTGTGAACCGGGATTACGAGCAGTACTTC
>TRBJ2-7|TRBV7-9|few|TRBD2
CASSTLAGGPYEQYF
TGTGCCAGCAGCACCCTAGCGGGAGGGCCATACGAGCAGTACTTC
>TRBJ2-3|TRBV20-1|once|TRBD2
CSAREGLAADTQYF
TGCAGTGCTAGAGAAGGACTAGCGGCAGATACGCAGTATTTT
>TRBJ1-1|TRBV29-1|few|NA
CSVAGQMNTEAFF
TGCAGCGTTGCTGGACAAATGAACACTGAAGCTTTCTTT
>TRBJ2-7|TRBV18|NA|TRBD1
CASKTGQRYEQYF
TGTGCCAGCAAAACGGGACAGCGATACGAGCAGTACTTC
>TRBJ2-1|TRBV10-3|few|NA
CAISPPRGGYNEQFF
TGTGCCATCAGTCCCCCCCGAGGGGGTTACAATGAGCAGTTCTTC
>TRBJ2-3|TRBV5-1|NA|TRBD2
CASSLAASGVTDTQYF
TGCGCCAGCAGCTTGGCGGCTAGCGGGGTAACAGATACGCAGTATTTT
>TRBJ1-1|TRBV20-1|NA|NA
CSARGEMSTEAFF
TGCAGTGCTAGAGGGGAAATGAGTACTGAAGCTTTCTTT
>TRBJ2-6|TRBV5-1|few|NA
CASSFQGSEVNVLTF
TGCGCCAGCAGCTTCCAGGGGTCGGAGGTCAACGTCCTGACTTTC
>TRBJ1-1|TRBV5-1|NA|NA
CASSLEGRSNTEAFF
TGCGCCAGCAGCTTGGAGGGCAGATCGAACACTGAAGCTTTCTTT
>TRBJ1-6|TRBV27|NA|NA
CASSLTQGLYNSPLHF
TGTGCCAGCAGTTTGACTCAGGGTCTTTATAATTCACCCCTCCACTTT
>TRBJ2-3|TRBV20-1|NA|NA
CSEGGATDTQYF
TGCAGTGAGGGGGGGGCTACAGATACGCAGTATTTT
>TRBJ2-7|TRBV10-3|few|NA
CAISDMSRLRYEQYF
TGTGCCATCAGTGATATGTCGAGACTAAGATACGAGCAGTACTTC
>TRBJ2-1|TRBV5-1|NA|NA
CASSTRATIYNEQFF
TGCGCCAGCAGCACAAGGGCTACTATCTACAATGAGCAGTTCTTC
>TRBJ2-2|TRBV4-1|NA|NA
CASSQDGLLTNTGELFF
TGCGCCAGCAGCCAAGATGGGTTACTTACGAACACCGGGGAGCTGTTTTTT
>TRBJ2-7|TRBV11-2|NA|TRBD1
CASSSTGGVDEQYF
TGTGCCAGCAGCTCCACAGGGGGCGTCGACGAGCAGTACTTC